A selection of T cell receptor beta chains follows, all from one sample in a study. TCRdb re-derived calls from the 5' RACE reads in MiXCR, one entry per CDR3 protein. The sample lists around 43,000 distinct CDR3 sequences, under 20% seen once, with approximately 3% in the top ten. Source material: naive CD4+ T cells sorted from a lymph node. All receptors derive from a female donor with breast cancer. Each CDR3 is given with its conserved first and last residue. Each record gives: D gene, J gene, clone size, V gene, CDR3 protein, CDR3 DNA. A D gene is named only where the DNA matches it firmly. Size is omitted from some rows. Given values are once, few, many or a class for expanded clones.

d_call: TRBD1
j_call: TRBJ1-6
clone_size: few
v_call: TRBV2
cdr3_aa: CASSVTGGALLGSPLHF
cdr3_nt: TGTGCCAGCAGTGTTACAGGGGGCGCCCTGTTAGGCTCACCCCTCCACTTT

d_call: -
j_call: TRBJ1-1
clone_size: -
v_call: TRBV6-5
cdr3_aa: CASRVTGNTEAFF
cdr3_nt: TGTGCCAGCCGGGTCACGGGGAACACTGAAGCTTTCTTT

d_call: -
j_call: TRBJ2-2
clone_size: few
v_call: TRBV7-9
cdr3_aa: CASSLRGDTGELFF
cdr3_nt: TGTGCCAGCAGCTTAAGAGGGGACACCGGGGAGCTGTTTTTT

d_call: -
j_call: TRBJ2-7
clone_size: -
v_call: TRBV20-1
cdr3_aa: CSADQGRQYF
cdr3_nt: TGCAGTGCGGATCAGGGACGGCAGTACTTC

d_call: TRBD2
j_call: TRBJ2-7
clone_size: -
v_call: TRBV12-3/TRBV12-4
cdr3_aa: CASSPSGRTSYEQYF
cdr3_nt: TGTGCCAGCAGCCCTAGCGGGAGGACCTCCTACGAGCAGTACTTC

d_call: TRBD1
j_call: TRBJ2-7
clone_size: -
v_call: TRBV7-2
cdr3_aa: CASSFASGTGTYEQYF
cdr3_nt: TGTGCCAGCAGCTTTGCCTCCGGGACAGGGACCTACGAGCAGTACTTC

d_call: -
j_call: TRBJ1-3
clone_size: few
v_call: TRBV7-2
cdr3_aa: CASSLGEGGNTIYF
cdr3_nt: TGTGCCAGCAGCTTAGGGGAGGGGGGAAACACCATATATTTT

d_call: TRBD1
j_call: TRBJ1-1
clone_size: many
v_call: TRBV29-1
cdr3_aa: CSGAGQGNTEAFF
cdr3_nt: TGCAGCGGTGCGGGACAGGGGAACACTGAAGCTTTCTTT

d_call: -
j_call: TRBJ2-7
clone_size: many
v_call: TRBV12-3/TRBV12-4
cdr3_aa: CASTHRGEQYF
cdr3_nt: TGTGCCAGCACCCACAGAGGCGAGCAGTACTTC

d_call: -
j_call: TRBJ2-7
clone_size: -
v_call: TRBV5-1
cdr3_aa: CASSLAEGRMEQYF
cdr3_nt: TGCGCCAGCAGCTTGGCTGAGGGGAGGATGGAGCAGTACTTC

d_call: -
j_call: TRBJ1-5
clone_size: many
v_call: TRBV29-1
cdr3_aa: CSAAGGPYNQPQHF
cdr3_nt: TGCAGCGCCGCCGGGGGGCCCTACAATCAGCCCCAGCATTTT

d_call: -
j_call: TRBJ2-3
clone_size: few
v_call: TRBV7-9
cdr3_aa: CASSLKQGRSTDTQYF
cdr3_nt: TGTGCCAGCAGCTTAAAACAGGGGAGGAGCACAGATACGCAGTATTTT

d_call: -
j_call: TRBJ1-1
clone_size: few
v_call: TRBV5-1
cdr3_aa: CASTPLLSADMNTEAFF
cdr3_nt: TGCGCCAGCACCCCCCTTCTGTCGGCAGACATGAACACTGAAGCTTTCTTT

d_call: TRBD1
j_call: TRBJ1-5
clone_size: few
v_call: TRBV6-5
cdr3_aa: CASGGTGGGQPQHF
cdr3_nt: TGTGCCAGCGGAGGGACAGGGGGCGGACAGCCCCAGCATTTT

d_call: -
j_call: TRBJ2-3
clone_size: few
v_call: TRBV13
cdr3_aa: CASSFFGISTDTQYF
cdr3_nt: TGTGCCAGCAGCTTTTTCGGCATTAGCACAGATACGCAGTATTTT

d_call: TRBD1
j_call: TRBJ1-3
clone_size: few
v_call: TRBV5-6
cdr3_aa: CASSSPTGSGNTIYF
cdr3_nt: TGTGCCAGCAGCTCACCGACAGGGTCTGGAAACACCATATATTTT

d_call: -
j_call: TRBJ1-1
clone_size: -
v_call: TRBV10-3
cdr3_aa: CAISVTEDTEAFF
cdr3_nt: TGTGCCATCAGTGTAACGGAGGACACTGAAGCTTTCTTT

d_call: -
j_call: TRBJ1-1
clone_size: few
v_call: TRBV10-3
cdr3_aa: CAMGAGGTEAFF
cdr3_nt: TGTGCCATGGGGGCGGGAGGCACTGAAGCTTTCTTT

d_call: -
j_call: TRBJ1-5
clone_size: many
v_call: TRBV7-2
cdr3_aa: CASSLGDVSNQPQHF
cdr3_nt: TGTGCCAGCAGCTTAGGGGACGTTAGCAATCAGCCCCAGCATTTT

d_call: -
j_call: TRBJ2-5
clone_size: few
v_call: TRBV10-3
cdr3_aa: CAIRDGVVETQYF
cdr3_nt: TGTGCCATCCGTGACGGGGTGGTTGAGACCCAGTACTTC

d_call: TRBD1
j_call: TRBJ2-2
clone_size: many
v_call: TRBV5-1
cdr3_aa: CASRTPGQGITGELFF
cdr3_nt: TGCGCCAGCAGGACCCCGGGACAGGGAATCACCGGGGAGCTGTTTTTT

d_call: -
j_call: TRBJ2-3
clone_size: many
v_call: TRBV6-6
cdr3_aa: CASKPTVSTDTQYF
cdr3_nt: TGTGCCAGCAAACCGACGGTCAGCACAGATACGCAGTATTTT

d_call: TRBD1
j_call: TRBJ1-2
clone_size: -
v_call: TRBV24-1
cdr3_aa: CATSDPGQGIDGYTF
cdr3_nt: TGTGCCACCAGTGACCCCGGACAGGGGATTGATGGCTACACCTTC

d_call: -
j_call: TRBJ2-3
clone_size: few
v_call: TRBV5-1
cdr3_aa: CASSPGDRRTDTQYF
cdr3_nt: TGCGCCAGCAGCCCGGGGGACAGACGCACAGATACGCAGTATTTT

d_call: TRBD1
j_call: TRBJ1-3
clone_size: few
v_call: TRBV20-1
cdr3_aa: CSAREGDRDSGNTIYF
cdr3_nt: TGCAGTGCTAGGGAAGGGGACAGAGACTCTGGAAACACCATATATTTT

d_call: TRBD1
j_call: TRBJ1-6
clone_size: few
v_call: TRBV5-1
cdr3_aa: CASSAGQGRTPLHF
cdr3_nt: TGCGCCAGCAGCGCAGGACAGGGAAGGACACCCCTCCACTTT

d_call: -
j_call: TRBJ2-7
clone_size: -
v_call: TRBV24-1
cdr3_aa: CATSEGGDSSYEQYF
cdr3_nt: TGTGCCACCAGTGAAGGGGGGGACAGCTCCTACGAGCAGTACTTC

d_call: -
j_call: TRBJ2-1
clone_size: -
v_call: TRBV6-2/TRBV6-3
cdr3_aa: CASSFTYEQFF
cdr3_nt: TGTGCCAGCAGTTTTACGTATGAGCAGTTCTTC

d_call: -
j_call: TRBJ2-2
clone_size: many
v_call: TRBV15
cdr3_aa: CATTRVPETNTGELFF
cdr3_nt: TGTGCCACCACGAGGGTCCCTGAAACGAACACCGGGGAGCTGTTTTTT

d_call: -
j_call: TRBJ2-3
clone_size: many
v_call: TRBV20-1
cdr3_aa: CSARSGSRDRDTQYF
cdr3_nt: TGCAGTGCTCGATCCGGCTCGCGGGACAGAGATACGCAGTATTTT

d_call: TRBD2
j_call: TRBJ2-3
clone_size: -
v_call: TRBV20-1
cdr3_aa: CSARTASGTQYF
cdr3_nt: TGCAGTGCTAGAACGGCTAGCGGTACGCAGTATTTT

d_call: -
j_call: TRBJ2-3
clone_size: many
v_call: TRBV4-1
cdr3_aa: CASSQDAARRKGYF
cdr3_nt: TGCGCCAGCAGCCAAGATGCGGCTAGGCGAAAGGGGTATTTT

d_call: -
j_call: TRBJ2-1
clone_size: -
v_call: TRBV7-9
cdr3_aa: CASSWPGRGSTTGNEQLF
cdr3_nt: TGTGCCAGCAGCTGGCCAGGCAGGGGAAGTACCACGGGTAATGAGCAGCTCTTC

d_call: -
j_call: TRBJ2-7
clone_size: -
v_call: TRBV20-1
cdr3_aa: CSARVAASGLYEQYF
cdr3_nt: TGCAGTGCTAGAGTGGCTGCCAGCGGCCTCTACGAGCAGTACTTC

d_call: -
j_call: TRBJ1-2
clone_size: -
v_call: TRBV5-6
cdr3_aa: CASSLSAYGYTF
cdr3_nt: TGTGCCAGCAGCCTCTCGGCTTATGGCTACACCTTC

d_call: -
j_call: TRBJ1-5
clone_size: -
v_call: TRBV7-2
cdr3_aa: CASSLASNQPQHF
cdr3_nt: TGTGCCAGCAGCTTAGCGAGCAATCAGCCCCAGCATTTT

d_call: -
j_call: TRBJ2-7
clone_size: -
v_call: TRBV20-1
cdr3_aa: CSARTTYEQYF
cdr3_nt: TGCAGTGCTAGGACCACCTACGAGCAGTACTTC

d_call: -
j_call: TRBJ1-2
clone_size: -
v_call: TRBV20-1
cdr3_aa: CSALQGLVGYTF
cdr3_nt: TGCAGTGCTTTGCAGGGACTCGTGGGCTACACCTTC

d_call: TRBD2
j_call: TRBJ2-7
clone_size: -
v_call: TRBV7-2
cdr3_aa: CASSLLGLSYEQYF
cdr3_nt: TGTGCCAGCAGCTTACTGGGACTATCCTACGAGCAGTACTTC

d_call: -
j_call: TRBJ2-5
clone_size: -
v_call: TRBV5-5
cdr3_aa: CASSLEVGVYF
cdr3_nt: TGTGCCAGCAGCTTGGAAGTTGGAGTGTACTTC

d_call: -
j_call: TRBJ1-4
clone_size: many
v_call: TRBV5-5
cdr3_aa: CASSLRPGDAEKLFF
cdr3_nt: TGTGCCAGCAGCCTACGTCCAGGGGACGCTGAAAAACTGTTTTTT

d_call: TRBD1
j_call: TRBJ2-7
clone_size: few
v_call: TRBV6-5
cdr3_aa: CASSPLKGAGHFYEQYF
cdr3_nt: TGTGCCAGCAGCCCCTTAAAGGGGGCCGGCCATTTCTACGAGCAGTACTTC

d_call: -
j_call: TRBJ2-6
clone_size: -
v_call: TRBV5-1
cdr3_aa: CASSLQGSSGANVLTF
cdr3_nt: TGCGCCAGCAGCTTGCAGGGTTCGTCTGGGGCCAACGTCCTGACTTTC

d_call: TRBD1
j_call: TRBJ1-3
clone_size: -
v_call: TRBV18
cdr3_aa: CASSLPGQTNTIYF
cdr3_nt: TGTGCCAGCTCACTCCCGGGACAGACAAACACCATATATTTT

d_call: -
j_call: TRBJ2-3
clone_size: few
v_call: TRBV7-3
cdr3_aa: CASSLKGGWADTQYF
cdr3_nt: TGTGCCAGCAGCTTAAAAGGGGGGTGGGCAGATACGCAGTATTTT

d_call: TRBD1
j_call: TRBJ2-5
clone_size: many
v_call: TRBV6-5
cdr3_aa: CASGPTGQGAGETQYF
cdr3_nt: TGTGCCAGCGGCCCCACGGGACAGGGGGCAGGAGAGACCCAGTACTTC

d_call: TRBD1
j_call: TRBJ2-1
clone_size: few
v_call: TRBV5-1
cdr3_aa: CASSQTRDRGGLDEQFF
cdr3_nt: TGCGCCAGCAGCCAGACGCGGGACAGGGGCGGTCTAGATGAGCAGTTCTTC

d_call: TRBD2
j_call: TRBJ2-2
clone_size: few
v_call: TRBV4-1
cdr3_aa: CASSSPGLAGSRTGELFF
cdr3_nt: TGCGCCAGCAGCTCTCCCGGACTAGCGGGATCCCGCACCGGGGAGCTGTTTTTT

d_call: -
j_call: TRBJ2-1
clone_size: few
v_call: TRBV4-1
cdr3_aa: CASSTQYGGEQFF
cdr3_nt: TGCGCCAGCAGCACGCAGTACGGCGGGGAGCAGTTCTTC

d_call: -
j_call: TRBJ1-5
clone_size: -
v_call: TRBV7-2
cdr3_aa: CASSLRSNQPQHF
cdr3_nt: TGTGCCAGCAGCCTACGTAGCAATCAGCCCCAGCATTTT

d_call: -
j_call: TRBJ2-7
clone_size: few
v_call: TRBV29-1
cdr3_aa: CSAAGRGGEQYF
cdr3_nt: TGCAGCGCGGCCGGCAGGGGAGGCGAGCAGTACTTC

d_call: -
j_call: TRBJ2-1
clone_size: many
v_call: TRBV6-5
cdr3_aa: CASSYFGGYNEQFF
cdr3_nt: TGTGCCAGCAGTTATTTTGGGGGGTACAATGAGCAGTTCTTC

d_call: TRBD1
j_call: TRBJ1-6
clone_size: many
v_call: TRBV6-5
cdr3_aa: CASSYQGQGTYVPLHF
cdr3_nt: TGTGCCAGCAGTTACCAAGGACAGGGGACCTATGTTCCCCTCCACTTT

d_call: -
j_call: TRBJ2-7
clone_size: -
v_call: TRBV11-3
cdr3_aa: CASSLNLGLEQYF
cdr3_nt: TGTGCCAGCAGCTTAAATTTGGGCCTCGAGCAGTACTTC

d_call: -
j_call: TRBJ1-6
clone_size: -
v_call: TRBV5-1
cdr3_aa: CASSGGDDNSPLHF
cdr3_nt: TGCGCCAGCAGTGGGGGAGATGATAATTCACCCCTCCACTTT

d_call: -
j_call: TRBJ1-6
clone_size: many
v_call: TRBV7-2
cdr3_aa: CASSSRGTGGNSPLHF
cdr3_nt: TGTGCCAGCAGCTCGAGAGGTACAGGAGGGAATTCACCCCTCCACTTT